Listed here are 22 T cell receptor beta chains from one sample, sequenced in a study of metastatic and nonmetastatic thyroid tumors. Ahead of thyroid surgery, no patient had received treatment of any kind. TCRdb re-processed the PCR reads through MiXCR. The sample lists approximately 41,000 clones, more than 25% occurring once. The sample was blood. These receptor sequences come from a male donor with papillary thyroid cancer or a benign thyroid nodule (not recorded which). Some clones in this sample may be carry-over from other donors' samples.

The table lists this clone with many counts. This rearrangement joins TRBV10-3 to TRBJ2-7; a weak D match, TRBD1 (5 bases). Germline CDR1 and CDR2: ENHRY and SYGVKD. V was clipped by 5 bases and J by 2 bases, with 10 bases between them. The CDR3 is made up of 13 amino acids. The CDR3 here is CAISLEQAYEQYF. The CDR3 DNA reads TGTGCCATCAGTTTGGAACAGGCCTACGAGCAGTACTTC.

The V call is TRBV20-1, the J call TRBJ2-7; D unresolved. This CDR3 contains 15 residues. From germline, CDR1 is DFQATT and CDR2 SNEGSKA (reference sequence). Trimming pared 0 bases from V and 2 bases from J, leaving 14 bases between. The CDR3 DNA reads as TGCAGTGCTAGAGATGTCCCCAGAGATACCTACGAGCAGTACTTC. Its protein product is CSARDVPRDTYEQYF.

V is TRBV27 and J is TRBJ1-6, with a tentative D call TRBD1 (5 bases). Per germline, CDR1 MNHEY and CDR2 SMNVEV (reference sequence). V was cut by 7 bases and J by 0 bases, with 10 bases left in between. The CDR3 has 15 amino acids. In nucleotides, the CDR3 is TGTGCCAGCAAACCAACAGGCTCCTATAATTCACCCCTCCACTTT. Amino acid sequence: CASKPTGSYNSPLHF.

The genes are TRBV18 and TRBJ2-6, with unresolved D. Trimming took off 4 bases at V and 7 bases at J, with 20 bases between the two ends. This CDR3 contains 17 residues. Germline V gene sequence: CDR1 KGHSH, CDR2 LQKENI. The CDR3 loop is CASSQPGLGDGANVLTF. CDR3 nucleotides: TGTGCCAGCTCACAACCAGGTTTGGGCGATGGAGCCAACGTCCTGACTTTC.

Regarding this clone: One base away lies a much larger clone, so this may be a sequencing read error. CDR3 nucleotide sequence: TGCGCCAGCAGCCACACGGTTGATGGGGCGCGGCACTTC. Translating it yields CASSHTVDGARHF. V and J are TRBV4-1 and TRBJ2-4; possibly TRBD1 for D (5 bases). The V gene's germline CDR1 is MGHRA and CDR2 YSYEKL. The CDR3 is 13 amino acids.

Comment on this clone: One end of the junction varies from germline; a read error may be responsible. The chain is built from TRBV5-1 and TRBJ2-6; D gene unclear. The CDR3 contains 17 residues. Germline-derived CDR1 and CDR2 are SGHRS and YFSETQ. The CDR3 DNA sequence: TGCTCCAGCAGCTTGGACCTCGTTAGCTCTCGGGCCAACGTCCTGACTTTC. Protein product: CSSSLDLVSSRANVLTF.

The chain joins TRBV18 to TRBJ2-7, with D tentatively TRBD1 (6 bases). V was pared by 3 bases and J by 6 bases, with 12 bases between. Germline loops: CDR1 KGHSH, CDR2 LQKENI. The CDR3 sequence is 13 residues long. CDR3 loop: CASSPRGTSEQYF. The DNA for the CDR3 is TGTGCCAGCTCACCCAGGGGAACGAGCGAGCAGTACTTC. Complete variable domain (other parts from reference TRBV18 and TRBJ2-7): NAGVMQNPRHLVRRRGQEARLRCSPMKGHSHVYWYRQLPEEGLKFMVYLQKENIIDESGMPKERFSAEFPKEGPSILRIQQVVRGDSAAYFCASSPRGTSEQYFGPGTRLTVT.

This clone appeared many times. The chain couples TRBV28 to TRBJ1-2; D remains unclear. The CDR3 has 14 residues. Germline values: CDR1 MDHEN, CDR2 SYDVKM. V shed 3 bases and J shed 8 bases, with 16 bases lying between them. As DNA, the CDR3 is TGTGCCAGCAGTTTCGAGACCCGCGCCTACGGCTACACCTTC. This sequence encodes CASSFETRAYGYTF.

The chain carries TRBV5-1 and TRBJ2-7; D uncertain. In germline, CDR1 is SGHRS, CDR2 YFSETQ. Trimming left V 4 bases short and J 3 bases short, with 17 bases between. This CDR3 is 15 amino acids long. CDR3 amino acids: CASSEDWSGLYEQYF. The CDR3 coding sequence is TGCGCCAGCAGCGAGGATTGGTCCGGGCTCTACGAGCAGTACTTC.

This sequence joins TRBV3-1 and TRBJ1-2; possible D gene TRBD1, 5 bases. This CDR3 region has 13 residues. The V and J ends lost 6 bases and 4 bases respectively, with 12 bases between them. Germline V CDR1 and CDR2: LGHDT, YNNKEL (reference sequence). Here the CDR3 DNA reads TGTGCCAGCAGACCCGGGGGGAGCTATGGCTACACCTTC. It translates to CASRPGGSYGYTF.

The genes are TRBV28 and TRBJ2-7, with 8 bases aligning to TRBD1. This CDR3 has 14 amino acids. The trim removed 3 bases at V and 5 bases at J, leaving 6 bases unmatched. Germline assignment: CDR1 MDHEN and CDR2 SYDVKM. CDR3 sequence (DNA): TGTGCCAGCAGTTTGCCGGGACAGGTCCACGAGCAGTACTTC. This gives the protein CASSLPGQVHEQYF.

This clone was counted many times. The chain links TRBV27 to TRBJ2-7; TRBD1 or TRBD2 may be the D gene (5 bases each). This CDR3 spans 12 amino acids. Trimming stripped 5 bases from V and 2 bases from J, with 7 bases between. Germline assignment: CDR1 MNHEY and CDR2 SMNVEV (reference sequence). CDR3 DNA sequence: TGTGCCAGCAGTACGGGACCCTACGAGCAGTACTTC. Translating it yields CASSTGPYEQYF.

This clone was counted between two and nine times. The V call is TRBV28, the J call TRBJ1-6, with no clear D. Trimming took 4 bases from V and 10 from J, leaving 14 bases between them. CDR1 and CDR2 (germline): MDHEN, SYDVKM. The CDR3 sequence is 14 residues long. The CDR3 DNA is TGTGCCAGCAGTTCACTACGGGGTCGATCACCCCTCCACTTT. This gives the protein CASSSLRGRSPLHF.

This clone appeared many times. J is TRBJ2-4 and V is TRBV7-3, with D tentatively TRBD2 (5 bases). This CDR3 has 19 amino acids. Germline CDR1 and CDR2: SGHTA and FQGTGA. V shed 2 bases and J shed 8 bases, with 28 bases lying between them. DNA for the CDR3: TGTGCCAGCAGCTTATTACGATCGGGGAGCCTGACTGGGGTGGACATTCAGTACTTC. Its protein product is CASSLLRSGSLTGVDIQYF.

As to this clone: Relative to the germline gene, one junction end is altered; a read error may explain this. V usage is TRBV20-1 and J usage is TRBJ1-1; D unresolved. Looked up from germline, CDR1 is DFQATT and CDR2 is SNEGSKA (reference sequence). The CDR3 is made up of 13 amino acids. CDR3 DNA: TGCAGTGCTAGAGAACCGATGAACTCTGAAGCTTTCTTT. Translated, it gives CSAREPMNSEAFF.

This clone was detected many times. The chain combines TRBV11-2 with TRBJ2-3, with 7 bases identical to TRBD2. Germline assignment: CDR1 SGHAT and CDR2 FQNNGV. The CDR3 has 17 amino acids. Trimming took 1 base from V and 0 from J; bases not matched to a gene: 7. The CDR3 nucleotides read TGTGCCAGCAGCTTAGTAAGGTTTAGCGGGAGCACAGATACGCAGTATTTT. It codes for CASSLVRFSGSTDTQYF.

The gene calls are TRBV20-1 and TRBJ2-5; D tentatively fits TRBD1 or TRBD2 (5 bases each). The V gene lost 2 bases and the J gene lost 4 bases, with 26 bases spanning the gap. The CDR3 consists of 18 residues. The germline V gene encodes CDR1 DFQATT and CDR2 SNEGSKA (reference sequence). The CDR3 DNA reads TGCAGTGCTAGATATCTGAGGGGCCCGGGTCCCTTTGGAGAGACCCAGTACTTC. Encoded protein: CSARYLRGPGPFGETQYF.

This clone is classed as medium-sized. The V call is TRBV6-1, the J call TRBJ1-1, with D unclear. CDR3 length: 15 amino acids. Trimming stripped 5 bases from V and 3 bases from J, with 16 bases between. Germline values: CDR1 MNHNS, CDR2 SASEGT. CDR3 sequence: CASSHDGRKDTEAFF. The CDR3 coding sequence is TGTGCCAGCAGTCATGACGGAAGGAAGGACACTGAAGCTTTCTTT.

A word on this clone: Possible read error: a much larger clone is one base away. Other DNA sequences of this sample code for an identical CDR3. The chain is built from TRBV20-1 and TRBJ2-5; TRBD1 might be the D (6 bases). Germline V gives CDR1 DFQATT, CDR2 SNEGSKA (reference sequence). This CDR3 is built from 14 residues. V lost 5 bases, J lost 5 bases, and 18 bases lay in between. The CDR3 nucleotides are TGCAGTGCTGGAACCAGGGGTGTTGGGGAGACCCAGTACTTC. Its protein is CSAGTRGVGETQYF.

This clone was seen many times. This could be a read error, since a much larger clone is one nucleotide away. No conserved phenylalanine or tryptophan ends this CDR3, so it is likely a read error. This sequence joins TRBV28 and TRBJ1-1; no clear D. The CDR3 loop spans 12 amino acids. The germline CDR1 and CDR2 sequences are MDHEN and SYDVKM. V gave up 2 bases and J gave up 10 bases, with 11 bases separating them. CDR3 nucleotides: TGTGCCAGCAGTTTAGGGCAAGGTGGAGCTTTCCTT. Translated: CASSLGQGGAFL.

This clone showed up just once. One junction end disagrees with the germline gene, perhaps due to a read error. This rearrangement joins TRBV5-1 to TRBJ1-5, with 7 bases matching TRBD1. Germline loops: CDR1 SGHRS, CDR2 YFSETQ. CDR3 length equals 14 residues. CDR3 in DNA: TGCGCCAGCTGCCCCAGTACGGGGGGACAGCCACAGCATTTT. Translating gives CASCPSTGGQPQHF. The complete variable domain, with remaining parts taken from reference TRBV5-1 and TRBJ1-5, reads KAGVTQTPRYLIKTRGQQVTLSCSPISGHRSVSWYQQTPGQGLQFLFEYFSETQRNKGNFPGRFSGRQFSNSRSEMNVSTLELGDSALYLCASCPSTGGQPQHFGDGTRLSIL.

By its share, this clone is medium-sized. Other DNA sequences in the same sample also yield this CDR3. The V call is TRBV28, the J call TRBJ1-6, with 8 bases matching TRBD1. CDR3 length: 15 amino acids. V trimming: 4 bases; J trimming: 8 bases; junction bases outside the gene matches: 7. Germline V lookup: CDR1 MDHEN, CDR2 SYDVKM. CDR3 in DNA: TGTGCCAGCAGTTCTGGACAGGGTGAGGATTCACCCCTCCACTTT. As protein: CASSSGQGEDSPLHF. Complete variable domain (other parts from reference TRBV28 and TRBJ1-6): DVKVTQSSRYLVKRTGEKVFLECVQDMDHENMFWYRQDPGLGLRLIYFSYDVKMKEKGDIPEGYSVSREKKERFSLILESASTNQTSMYLCASSSGQGEDSPLHFGNGTRLTVT.